The source of this T cell receptor (beta chain) is a study of shared clonotypes between healthy human individuals. Study background: The donors, two women and a few men, were aged 18 to 49. Findings and limits, study-wide: Rarefaction revealed incomplete sorted-subset sequencing despite large depth. The four-donor shared clonotypes exceeded non-shared clonotypes in generation probability, with non-shared ones scoring lower.

The protocol was immunoSEQ multiplex PCR, while the TCRdb copy is restricted to in-frame clones and leaves out a portion. Of 1,400,000 or so clones detected, less than 99% appear once; the ten largest clones hold 0.36%. About this clone: Its specificity is unknown.

This TCR was sampled from a man aged 25 to 40 in good health. Sequencing was performed on naive CD4+ T cells sorted from blood. The subset here: CD45RA+ positively selected.

The CDR3 loop is CASSGAGVKYEQYF. CDR3 bases: TGCGCCAGCAGTGGGGCGGGAGTCAAGTACGAGCAGTACTTC. The chain couples TRBV10-2 to TRBJ2-7; 7 bases agree with TRBD2. V trimming: 4 bases; J trimming: 4 bases; junction bases outside the gene matches: 7. Germline CDR1 reads WSHSY; CDR2 reads SAAADI. CDR3 length: 14 residues.